What follows are 32 T cell receptor beta chains derived from one specimen sequenced in a study of OX40 agonist ivuxolimab in advanced cancers. Libraries came from the immunoSEQ multiplex PCR assay. TCRdb carries this immuneACCESS record with in-frame sequences only. Its versions omit some clonotypes, under half of them owing to an unresolved V gene in the studies checked, with the rest unexplained. The sample includes about 73,000 clones, with around nine tenths observed a single time. Together, the top ten hold approximately 0.66% of the sample. Sequencing used CD4+ or CD8+ T cells sorted from blood, obtained in a trial of the OX40 agonist ivuxolimab. Receptors originate from an adult with an advanced solid tumor such as melanoma, head and neck, liver or kidney cancer.

The chain recombines TRBV6-5 with TRBJ1-3; D might be TRBD1 (5 bases). V lost 2 bases and J lost 4, with 15 bases in between. The CDR3 has 16 residues. CDR1 MNHEY and CDR2 SVGAGI come from the germline V gene. CDR3 coding DNA: TGTGCCAGCAGTTACCCGCTATCCGGGGGAGGAAACACCATATATTTT. Amino acid sequence: CASSYPLSGGGNTIYF.

This sequence joins TRBV6-5 and TRBJ1-2; D is perhaps TRBD1 (5 bases). Germline V CDR1 and CDR2: MNHEY, SVGAGI. CDR3 length equals 15 residues. Trimming pared 5 bases from V and 3 bases from J, leaving 16 bases between. CDR3 sequence (DNA): TGTGCCAGCAGTAACCGGGACTCCAACCACTATGGCTACACCTTC. Protein sequence: CASSNRDSNHYGYTF.

The rearrangement uses TRBV6-1 and TRBJ2-7, with TRBD1 matching over 8 bases. The trim removed 6 bases at V and 2 bases at J, leaving 3 bases unmatched. Germline values: CDR1 MNHNS, CDR2 SASEGT. This CDR3 is built from 13 residues. Here the CDR3 DNA reads TGTGCCAGCAGCCTACAGGGGGCCTACGAGCAGTACTTC. Encoded protein: CASSLQGAYEQYF.

This chain links TRBV18 with TRBJ1-5; possible D gene TRBD1, 5 bases. Trimming shortened V by 5 bases and J by 4 bases, and 15 bases separated the two germline ends. This CDR3 region has 15 residues. The germline V gene has CDR1 KGHSH and CDR2 LQKENI. CDR3 amino acids: CASSNFQGRNQPQHF. CDR3 DNA sequence: TGTGCCAGCTCAAACTTCCAGGGAAGGAATCAGCCCCAGCATTTT.

The V gene is TRBV6-6, the J gene TRBJ1-5; D gene uncertain. This CDR3 is built from 13 residues. Germline CDR1 and CDR2: MNHNY and SVGAGI (reference sequence). With 5 bases removed from V and 6 bases from J, the gap between germline ends came to 11 bases. The CDR3 protein is CASSPDSGQPQHF. The CDR3 DNA reads TGTGCCAGCAGTCCTGACTCGGGTCAGCCCCAGCATTTT.

The J gene is TRBJ2-1, the V gene TRBV7-2, with a tentative D call TRBD1 (5 bases). CDR3 length: 15 amino acids. The germline V gene encodes CDR1 SGHTA and CDR2 FQGNSA. V lost 5 bases, J lost 4 bases, and 15 bases lay in between. CDR3 sequence: CASSPGRAQYNEQFF. As DNA, the CDR3 is TGTGCCAGCAGCCCGGGCAGGGCGCAGTACAATGAGCAGTTCTTC.

The chain carries TRBV5-1 and TRBJ2-7; D is unresolved. The CDR3 totals 15 residues. Germline loops: CDR1 SGHRS, CDR2 YFSETQ. Deletions cut 0 bases from V and 0 bases from J, with 10 bases between. The CDR3 loop reads CASSLDILRSYEQYF. CDR3 nucleotides: TGCGCCAGCAGCTTGGACATACTACGCTCCTACGAGCAGTACTTC.

This clone is a singleton in its sample. This rearrangement joins TRBV23-1 to TRBJ2-7, with 8 bases that match TRBD1. TRBV23-1 carries the ORF label, with uncertain function. The CDR3 is 14 residues long. V shed 6 bases, J shed 5 bases, and the junction held 9 bases outside the gene matches. In DNA form, the CDR3 reads TGCGCCAGCAGGTTTCGGGACAGGCTCAACGAGCAGTACTTC. Residues: CASRFRDRLNEQYF.

The chain couples TRBV10-3 to TRBJ1-1; 8 nucleotides match TRBD1. Germline V gene lookup returns CDR1 ENHRY and CDR2 SYGVKD. J gave up 2 bases and V 7 bases, and 9 bases lay outside the gene matches. This CDR3 region has 15 residues. The DNA for the CDR3 is TGTGCCATCACCGGACAGGGAGGGGGAAACACTGAAGCTTTCTTT. Its protein product is CAITGQGGGNTEAFF.

This clone came up a few times. The chain links TRBV9 to TRBJ1-4; D unresolved. The CDR3 is made up of 15 amino acids. Trimming took off 3 bases at V and 0 bases at J, with 9 bases between the two ends. Germline-derived CDR1 and CDR2 are SGDLS and YYNGEE. In nucleotides, the CDR3 is TGTGCCAGCAGCGAGGGTGAGGCAACTAATGAAAAACTGTTTTTT. Translation gives CASSEGEATNEKLFF.

This clone was detected a few times. The same CDR3 is also encoded by other DNA sequences in this sample. The chain couples TRBV18 to TRBJ2-7; D is undetermined. With 0 bases removed from V and 4 bases from J, the gap between germline ends came to 4 bases. Germline-derived CDR1 and CDR2 are KGHSH and LQKENI. The CDR3 loop spans 12 amino acids. The DNA for the CDR3 is TGTGCCAGCTCACCACCAAGTTACGAGCAGTACTTC. Amino acids: CASSPPSYEQYF.

Comments on this clone: This sample includes further DNA sequences coding for the same CDR3. This rearrangement joins TRBV5-1 to TRBJ2-2, with D possibly matching TRBD2 (6 bases). This CDR3 spans 14 amino acids. Germline assignment: CDR1 SGHRS and CDR2 YFSETQ. The V gene lost 4 bases and the J gene lost 5 bases, with 12 bases spanning the gap. The CDR3 sequence is CASSPGLDTGELFF. The CDR3 region has the DNA TGCGCCAGCAGCCCGGGACTCGATACCGGGGAGCTGTTTTTT.

The chain carries TRBV29-1 and TRBJ2-1, with D maybe TRBD1 (6 bases). Trimming removed 2 bases from V and 9 bases from J, with 11 bases in between. The CDR3 spans 12 residues. The germline V gene encodes CDR1 SQVTM and CDR2 ANQGSEA. This chain's CDR3 is CSVESGVREQFF. CDR3 DNA: TGCAGCGTTGAATCAGGGGTACGTGAGCAGTTCTTC.

The rearrangement uses TRBV6-1 and TRBJ1-1; TRBD1 might be the D (6 bases). V was shortened by 6 bases and J by 1 base, with 12 bases between the two germline ends. The V gene's germline CDR1 is MNHNS and CDR2 SASEGT. This CDR3 has 14 amino acids. The CDR3: CASSRQGPNTEAFF. The CDR3 region has the DNA TGTGCCAGCAGCCGCCAGGGGCCGAACACTGAAGCTTTCTTT.

The genes are TRBV28 and TRBJ1-5; possible D gene TRBD1, 6 bases. Trimming pared 7 bases from V and 1 base from J, leaving 11 bases between. There are 14 residues in the CDR3. CDR1 MDHEN and CDR2 SYDVKM come from the germline V gene. DNA of the CDR3: TGTGCCAGCATTGGAGGGGGAAGCAATCAGCCCCAGCATTTT. Translated: CASIGGGSNQPQHF.

This CDR3 is CASSLGQGVNTGELFF. DNA for the CDR3: TGTGCCAGCAGTTTGGGACAGGGGGTAAACACCGGGGAGCTGTTTTTT. This chain links TRBV7-2 with TRBJ2-2; the match to TRBD1 covers 11 bases. After removal of 6 bases from V and 2 bases from J, the junction contained 5 bases not matched to a gene. This CDR3 contains 16 residues. CDR1 and CDR2 (germline): SGHTA, FQGNSA.

The V gene is TRBV2, the J gene TRBJ1-2, with a tentative D call TRBD1 (6 bases). Germline values: CDR1 SNHLY, CDR2 FYNNEI. V was shortened by 6 bases and J by 3 bases, with 17 bases between the two germline ends. The length of the CDR3 is 15 residues. CDR3 in amino acids: CASSVDGTPYYGYTF. CDR3 bases: TGTGCCAGCAGCGTTGACGGGACACCCTACTATGGCTACACCTTC. The full variable domain, in which reference TRBV2 and TRBJ1-2 provide the parts outside the CDR3, is EPEVTQTPSHQVTQMGQEVILRCVPISNHLYFYWYRQILGQKVEFLVSFYNNEISEKSEIFDDQFSVERPDGSNFTLKIRSTKLEDSAMYFCASSVDGTPYYGYTFGSGTRLTVV.

The chain is built from TRBV7-8 and TRBJ1-6, with TRBD1 identical over 9 bases. The CDR3 is 13 residues long. Unmatched junction bases numbered 6, after V lost 8 bases and J lost 10 bases. Germline assignment: CDR1 SGHVS and CDR2 FQNEAQ. The CDR3 nucleotides are TGTGCCAGCGCGGGACAGGGATTGTCACCCCTCCACTTT. This encodes CASAGQGLSPLHF.

The sample holds a few counts of this clone. V usage is TRBV28 and J usage is TRBJ2-7, with 8 bases lining up with TRBD1. V dropped 5 bases and J dropped 3; count of bases not matched to a gene: 6. Germline V gene lookup returns CDR1 MDHEN and CDR2 SYDVKM. The CDR3 sequence is 14 residues long. The CDR3 region has the DNA TGTGCCAGCAGTGTTGGTGGACAGGGCTACGAGCAGTACTTC. It is translated as CASSVGGQGYEQYF.

The V call is TRBV28, the J call TRBJ1-2; no clear D. Germline loops: CDR1 MDHEN, CDR2 SYDVKM. The CDR3 spans 13 residues. V was cut by 2 bases and J by 4 bases, with 8 bases left in between. This CDR3 reads CASSLVAIYGYTF. CDR3 bases: TGTGCCAGCAGTTTAGTGGCCATCTATGGCTACACCTTC.

This clone has just a few counts. The V call is TRBV7-2, the J call TRBJ1-5; no clear D. Trimming left V 5 bases short and J 1 base short, with 6 bases between. This CDR3 contains 13 residues. The germline V gene encodes CDR1 SGHTA and CDR2 FQGNSA. The CDR3: CASSRRSNQPQHF. The CDR3 nucleotides are TGTGCCAGCAGCCGGAGGAGCAATCAGCCCCAGCATTTT.

V is TRBV6-5 and J is TRBJ1-2, with no clear D. The CDR3 runs to 11 residues. In germline, CDR1 is MNHEY, CDR2 SVGAGI. Trimming stripped 5 bases from V and 5 bases from J, with 6 bases between. CDR3 sequence (DNA): TGTGCCAGCAGTAACCAGTATGGCTACACCTTC. It specifies CASSNQYGYTF.

This chain uses TRBV4-1 with TRBJ1-1, with 9 bases aligning to TRBD1. Germline V CDR1 and CDR2: MGHRA, YSYEKL. V gave up 2 bases and J gave up 5 bases; unmatched junction bases: 9. The CDR3 covers 16 residues. The CDR3: CASSQTSTGGGTEAFF. Written as DNA, the CDR3 is TGCGCCAGCAGCCAAACCTCGACAGGGGGTGGTACTGAAGCTTTCTTT.

The chain carries TRBV6-1 and TRBJ2-7, with a tentative D call TRBD2 (5 bases). CDR3 length: 15 residues. Trimming removed 6 bases from V and 3 bases from J, with 18 bases in between. Germline V gene sequence: CDR1 MNHNS, CDR2 SASEGT. In DNA, the CDR3 is TGTGCCAGCAGAGAGATTCCTCCCGGGAACTACGAGCAGTACTTC. Translated: CASREIPPGNYEQYF.

V and J are TRBV6-1 and TRBJ1-1, with D perhaps matching TRBD1 (6 bases). CDR3 size: 15 residues. Trimming shortened V by 0 bases and J by 5 bases, and 13 bases separated the two germline ends. CDR1 is MNHNS and CDR2 is SASEGT in the germline V gene. CDR3 loop: CASSEAPGAGTEAFF. As DNA, the CDR3 is TGTGCCAGCAGTGAAGCACCGGGGGCGGGAACTGAAGCTTTCTTT.

This chain connects TRBV11-1 to TRBJ1-1; 8 positions agree with TRBD1. CDR3 length: 13 amino acids. Trimming took 3 bases from V and 5 from J; bases not matched to a gene: 2. CDR1 is SGHAT and CDR2 is FQDESV in the germline V gene (reference sequence). The CDR3 here is CASSFQGATEAFF. The CDR3 bases are TGTGCCAGCAGCTTTCAGGGGGCGACTGAAGCTTTCTTT.

The V call is TRBV4-1, the J call TRBJ1-1; a weak D match, TRBD1 (6 bases). CDR1 and CDR2 (germline): MGHRA, YSYEKL. This CDR3 region has 13 residues. V shed 0 bases and J shed 11 bases, with 13 bases lying between them. CDR3: CASSQEGGFGAFF. DNA of the CDR3: TGCGCCAGCAGCCAAGAAGGGGGGTTTGGTGCTTTCTTT.

The chain recombines TRBV10-3 with TRBJ1-1; TRBD1 matches 8 bases. The CDR3 is 14 amino acids. Germline V lookup: CDR1 ENHRY, CDR2 SYGVKD. With 6 bases clipped from V and 4 bases from J, the junction kept 7 bases outside the gene matches. The CDR3 nucleotides read TGTGCCATCAGCGGACAGGGAGGGGGCACTGAAGCTTTCTTT. Translating gives CAISGQGGGTEAFF.

The count of this clone is one. This chain joins TRBV10-3 and TRBJ1-3; weak D call: TRBD1 (5 bases). V lost 5 bases and J lost 0, with 11 bases in between. Germline CDR1 reads ENHRY; CDR2 reads SYGVKD. The CDR3 totals 15 residues. In DNA, the CDR3 is TGTGCCATCAGTCTGACGGGACTCTCTGGAAACACCATATATTTT. Translating it yields CAISLTGLSGNTIYF.

J is TRBJ1-2 and V is TRBV6-6; D possibly corresponds to TRBD1 (6 bases). Germline CDR1 is MNHNY and CDR2 is SVGAGI (reference sequence). Trimming shortened V by 6 bases and J by 4 bases, and 21 bases separated the two germline ends. This CDR3 has 16 amino acids. The CDR3 DNA sequence: TGTGCCAGCAGAGCTAGGACAGCTGCCAAGAGCTATGGCTACACCTTC. Translation gives CASRARTAAKSYGYTF.

The chain employs TRBV6-1 and TRBJ2-7, with a tentative D call TRBD1 (6 bases). The germline V gene has CDR1 MNHNS and CDR2 SASEGT. The CDR3 spans 13 residues. V lost 5 bases, J lost 6 bases, and 14 bases lay in between. The CDR3 coding sequence is TGTGCCAGCAGTTCACAGGGTTGGGGCGAGCAGTACTTC. Translating it yields CASSSQGWGEQYF.

This rearrangement joins TRBV10-3 to TRBJ2-7, with TRBD1 matching 8 bases. CDR1 is ENHRY, CDR2 SYGVKD, per germline. Germline trimming cut 0 bases from V and 1 base from J; bases unmatched to any gene: 2. The CDR3 has 15 residues. CDR3 sequence: CAISESQGESYEQYF. CDR3 in DNA: TGTGCCATCAGTGAGTCACAGGGGGAATCCTACGAGCAGTACTTC.